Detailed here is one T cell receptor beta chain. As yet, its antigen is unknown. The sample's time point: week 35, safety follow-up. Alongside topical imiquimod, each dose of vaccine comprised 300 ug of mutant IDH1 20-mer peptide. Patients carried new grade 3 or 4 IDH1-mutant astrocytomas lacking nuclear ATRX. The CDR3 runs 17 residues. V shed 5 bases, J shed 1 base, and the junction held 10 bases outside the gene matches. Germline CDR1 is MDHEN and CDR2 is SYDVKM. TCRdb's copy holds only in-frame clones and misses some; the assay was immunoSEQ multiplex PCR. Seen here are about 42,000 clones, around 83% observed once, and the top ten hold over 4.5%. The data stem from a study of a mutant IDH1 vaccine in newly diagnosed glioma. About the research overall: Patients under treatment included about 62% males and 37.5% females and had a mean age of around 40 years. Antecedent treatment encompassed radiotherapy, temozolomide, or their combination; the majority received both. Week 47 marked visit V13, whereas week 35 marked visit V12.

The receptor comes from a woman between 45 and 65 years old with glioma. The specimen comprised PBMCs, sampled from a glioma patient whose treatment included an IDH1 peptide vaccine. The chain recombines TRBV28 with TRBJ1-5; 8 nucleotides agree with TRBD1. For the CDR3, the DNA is TGTGCCAGCAGTAGCCCCGGACAGGGAAGGAGCAATCAGCCCCAGCATTTT. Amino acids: CASSSPGQGRSNQPQHF.